The 8 T cell receptor beta chains presented below share a single source sample, sequenced in a study of blood T cell repertoires in COVID-19. The assay was immunoSEQ multiplex PCR, and TCRdb's table has in-frame clones only and misses some. The table shows roughly 230,000 clones, with roughly 87% occurring only once. The sequenced material came from peripheral blood. These receptors all stem from a woman in her 40s who had recovered from COVID-19.

This chain uses TRBV28 with TRBJ1-6; D gene uncertain. V lost 6 bases and J lost 0, with 12 bases in between. This CDR3 has 16 residues. Per the germline V gene, CDR1 is MDHEN and CDR2 is SYDVKM. CDR3 protein: CASRSEKSSYNSPLHF. The CDR3 DNA reads TGTGCCAGCAGGTCGGAGAAGAGCTCCTATAATTCACCCCTCCACTTT.

The V call is TRBV3-1 (or the pseudogene TRBV3-2), the J call TRBJ1-1; 7 nucleotides align to TRBD1. This CDR3 has 14 amino acids. The V and J ends lost 4 bases and 5 bases, in that order; junction bases with no gene match: 7. Per the germline V gene, CDR1 is LGHDT and CDR2 is YNNKEL (reference sequence). CDR3 loop: CASSLGGRGTEAFF. CDR3 coding DNA: TGTGCCAGCAGCCTAGGGGGCCGGGGAACTGAAGCTTTCTTT.

This chain links TRBV19 with TRBJ1-5; TRBD1 agrees at 12 bases. This CDR3 is 16 amino acids long. Trimming cost V 5 bases and J 2 bases; bases outside gene matches: 4. Germline CDR1 is LNHDA and CDR2 is SQIVND (reference sequence). The CDR3 protein is CASSGDRGLGNQPQHF. The DNA of the CDR3 is TGTGCCAGTAGTGGGGACAGGGGGCTGGGCAATCAGCCCCAGCATTTT.

Worth noting for this clone: The sample contains more than one DNA sequence encoding this CDR3. The chain links TRBV19 to TRBJ1-1; 10 bases line up with TRBD1. The CDR3 is made up of 14 amino acids. V was pared by 6 bases and J by 1 base, with 2 bases of the junction left unmatched. CDR1 is LNHDA and CDR2 is SQIVND in the germline V gene (reference sequence). The CDR3 region is CASSRTGGNTEAFF. CDR3 in DNA: TGTGCCAGTAGCAGGACAGGGGGGAACACTGAAGCTTTCTTT.

The chain has TRBV2 and TRBJ1-6; 7 nucleotides match TRBD1. The CDR3 has 16 amino acids. V shed 8 bases, J shed 5 bases, and the junction held 12 bases outside the gene matches. Per germline, CDR1 SNHLY and CDR2 FYNNEI. The CDR3 loop is CASSGRGGSNNSPLHF. CDR3 nucleotides: TGTGCCAGCTCCGGGCGAGGGGGCAGCAATAATTCACCCCTCCACTTT.

CDR3 DNA: TGTGCCAGTAGTCATCCGGGGTCCTACAATGAGCAGTTCTTC. Translating gives CASSHPGSYNEQFF. This chain links TRBV19 with TRBJ2-1, with a weak D call TRBD2 (5 bases). The CDR3 loop spans 14 amino acids. Per the germline V gene, CDR1 is LNHDA and CDR2 is SQIVND (reference sequence). The ends were cut back, 5 bases at V and 1 base at J, with 9 bases in the middle.

The chain links TRBV28 to TRBJ1-2, with D unresolved. The germline CDR1 and CDR2 sequences are MDHEN and SYDVKM. The ends were cut back, 3 bases at V and 7 bases at J, with 12 bases in the middle. CDR3 length: 13 residues. CDR3 DNA sequence: TGTGCCAGCAGTTTCGCGGGCCACCGTGGCTACACCTTC. Amino acids: CASSFAGHRGYTF.

The V call is TRBV5-1, the J call TRBJ2-1; no definite D call. Trimming pared 4 bases from V and 8 bases from J, leaving 10 bases between. The CDR3 is made up of 12 amino acids. Germline-derived CDR1 and CDR2 are SGHRS and YFSETQ. The CDR3 here is CASSRRLDEQFF. The CDR3 bases are TGCGCCAGCAGCCGCAGACTTGATGAGCAGTTCTTC.